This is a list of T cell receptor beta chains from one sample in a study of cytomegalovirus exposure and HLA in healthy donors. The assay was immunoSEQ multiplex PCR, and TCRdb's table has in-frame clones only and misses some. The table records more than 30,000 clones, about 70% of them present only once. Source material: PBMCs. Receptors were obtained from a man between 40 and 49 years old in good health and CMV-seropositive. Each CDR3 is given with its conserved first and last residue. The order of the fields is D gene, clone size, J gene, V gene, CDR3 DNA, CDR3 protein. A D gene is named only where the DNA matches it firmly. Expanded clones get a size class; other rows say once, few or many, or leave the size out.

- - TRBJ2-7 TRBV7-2 TGTGCCAGCAGCTCCCCCAGCTCCTACGAGCAGTACTTC CASSSPSSYEQYF
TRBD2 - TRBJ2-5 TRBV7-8 TGTGCCAGCAGCTTAGTCGGGGGGAAAGAGACCCAGTACTTC CASSLVGGKETQYF
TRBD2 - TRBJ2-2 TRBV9 TGTGCCAGCAGCTTTAGCGGGGGGGCTGGCACCGGGGAGCTGTTTTTT CASSFSGGAGTGELFF
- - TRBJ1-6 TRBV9 TGTGCCAGCACCCCCGGGGAGGGGAATTCACCCCTCCACTTT CASTPGEGNSPLHF
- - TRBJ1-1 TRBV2 TGTGCCAGCAATGTGCTAGGGGACACTGAAGCTTTCTTT CASNVLGDTEAFF
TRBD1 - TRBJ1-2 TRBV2 TGTGCCAGCAGGGGGGCGGGGACAGGGAACCGTTATGGCTACACCTTC CASRGAGTGNRYGYTF
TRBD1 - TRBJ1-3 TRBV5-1 TGCGCCAGCAGCTGGACAGGGGACACCATATATTTT CASSWTGDTIYF
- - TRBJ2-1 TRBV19 TGTGCCAGTAGTATTGGATCGGGGGCCTACAATGAGCAGTTCTTC CASSIGSGAYNEQFF
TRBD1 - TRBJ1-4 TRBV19 TGTGCCAGTAGTCCGGGGACAGTCCGAACTAATGAAAAACTGTTTTTT CASSPGTVRTNEKLFF
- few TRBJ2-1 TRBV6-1 TGTGCCAGCAGTGAACTCAGGGTCAATGAGCAGTTCTTC CASSELRVNEQFF
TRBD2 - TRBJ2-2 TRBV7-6 TGTGCCAACAGCTTAGTTTCTGGCGGGGGATTCAACACCGGGGAGCTGTTTTTT CANSLVSGGGFNTGELFF
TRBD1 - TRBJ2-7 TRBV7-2 TGTGCCAGCAGCCTAGGAGGACAGGGGTTTTCCTACGAGCAGTACTTC CASSLGGQGFSYEQYF
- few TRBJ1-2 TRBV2 TGTGCCAGCCTCGACAGGAACTATGGCTACACCTTC CASLDRNYGYTF
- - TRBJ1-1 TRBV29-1 TGCAGCGTGGGTCAGGGACAACTAACTGAAGCTTTCTTT CSVGQGQLTEAFF
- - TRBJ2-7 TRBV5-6 TGTGCCAGCAGCTACGGGACACCAGGCTACGAGCAGTACTTC CASSYGTPGYEQYF
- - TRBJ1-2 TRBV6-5 TGTGCCAGCAGTTACTCGAGAGAGAACTATGGCTACACCTTC CASSYSRENYGYTF
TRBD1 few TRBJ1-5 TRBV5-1 TGCGCCAGCAGCTTAGGGACAGGTTTGGATCAGCCCCAGCATTTT CASSLGTGLDQPQHF
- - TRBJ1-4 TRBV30 TGTGCCTGGAGTCTTGGCAGGCAGACTAATGAAAAACTGTTTTTT CAWSLGRQTNEKLFF
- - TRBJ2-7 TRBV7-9 TGTGCCAGCAGCCCCGGGGTAGCGAGATACGAGCAGTACTTC CASSPGVARYEQYF
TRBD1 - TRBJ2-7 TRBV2 TGTGCCAGCAGTGCGTTTCAGGGGGCCTCCTACGAGCAGTACTTC CASSAFQGASYEQYF
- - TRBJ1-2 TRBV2 TGTGCCAGCAGTGAGGAGGAGGGCTACACCTTC CASSEEEGYTF
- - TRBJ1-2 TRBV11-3 TGTGCCAGCAGCTTAGATGGGTCCACAGGGAACTATGGCTACACCTTC CASSLDGSTGNYGYTF